Included here is one T cell receptor beta chain sequence, with context. Its target antigen remains unknown. Base qualities were left out, and no much larger clone turns up one base away. Per the germline V gene (reference sequence), MNHEY is the CDR1 and SMNVEV is the CDR2. Measured from the cysteine to the phenylalanine, the CDR3 is 15 residues long. The DNA shown is the 45-base CDR3, in frame from base 1. Relative to germline, V is 4 bases shorter and J is 2 bases shorter, with 11 bases between their ends. This record comes from a study of T cell responses to AZD1222 COVID-19 vaccine listed by TCRdb under 2021. Background on the whole study: TCR sequencing covered more than 230 trial participants: 200 to 220 given two doses of AZD1222 and 26 given two doses of MenACWY control vaccine. Trial participants were enrolled by age into 18-55, 56-69 and 70-plus year subgroups, with around 140, 26 and 57 TCR-sequenced participants respectively. What the work shows at the level of the full study, not this receptor alone: Participants were mostly white British, with more females than males. The authors suggested clonal diversity may have been underestimated. The whole spike protein was spanned by vaccine-associated CD4 TCRs, and dominant responses were seen in regions 160-218 and 743-854. Spike-specific TCR breadth and depth rose significantly after two AZD1222 doses compared with day 0 and with MenACWY recipients. Conclusions about previously exposed vaccinees are limited, since just five or six AZD1222 recipients were seropositive for SARS-CoV-2 at baseline. Because no day 14 peak-response samples were available, repertoires were characterized only after the peak T cell response. The 56-69-year group was small, and its depth increase did not reach significance, likely because of low power. Epitopes outside the regions mutated in the B.1.351 and B.1.1.7 variants were reportedly recognized by nearly half of the unique spike-specific TCRs.

The CDR3 regions of human TCRbeta chains were analyzed by immunosequencing. The published analysis was carried out like this. Repertoire TCRs were matched against a reference library of SARS-CoV-2-specific TCRs generated with the MIRA antigen-specificity platform. Breadth was defined as the fraction of unique TCRs that were SARS-CoV-2-associated, and depth was defined as the fraction of total T cells that were SARS-CoV-2-associated. Using the MIRA data, each spike-specific TCR was assigned both to the spike region to which the TCR was reactive and to a CD4 or CD8 class. Log10-transformed breadth and depth values were compared by one-way ANOVA with Sidak's multiple comparisons tests. This immuneACCESS table, as held by TCRdb, lists in-frame sequences with V and J called but not all clones. Of the missing ones, under half trace to an unresolved V gene in checked studies; the others have no known cause. That table furnishes V, J and clone size, whereas the DNA furnished D and trimming. Recorded for this sample are 140,000 or so clones; approximately 90% of them occurred a single time. The top ten clonotypes cover around 3% of the sample.

The time point label here, explained by the study, means: about 28 days (+/-7) after the second vaccine dose. AZD1222 recipients given second doses at about 4 weeks or at about 12 weeks were pooled, since spike-specific TCR depth and breadth were not found to differ between the two schedules. The vaccinee samples were drawn from two UK trials, COV001 and COV002, one of which was a single-blind randomized controlled phase 2/3 trial testing AZD1222 (ChAdOx1 nCoV-19) in healthy adults. For TCRbeta chain sequencing, PBMC samples from trial participants were taken at day 0 and at day 28 after the second dose.

Sequences were derived from peripheral blood, sampled 28 days after the second AZD1222 dose. The chain links TRBV27 with TRBJ1-4; tentative D gene TRBD1, with 6 bases matching. The source is an adult who received the AZD1222 COVID-19 vaccine. The sequenced DNA: TGTGCCAGCAGTTCACAGGGAGCGACTAATGAAAAACTGTTTTTT. This translates into CASSSQGATNEKLFF.